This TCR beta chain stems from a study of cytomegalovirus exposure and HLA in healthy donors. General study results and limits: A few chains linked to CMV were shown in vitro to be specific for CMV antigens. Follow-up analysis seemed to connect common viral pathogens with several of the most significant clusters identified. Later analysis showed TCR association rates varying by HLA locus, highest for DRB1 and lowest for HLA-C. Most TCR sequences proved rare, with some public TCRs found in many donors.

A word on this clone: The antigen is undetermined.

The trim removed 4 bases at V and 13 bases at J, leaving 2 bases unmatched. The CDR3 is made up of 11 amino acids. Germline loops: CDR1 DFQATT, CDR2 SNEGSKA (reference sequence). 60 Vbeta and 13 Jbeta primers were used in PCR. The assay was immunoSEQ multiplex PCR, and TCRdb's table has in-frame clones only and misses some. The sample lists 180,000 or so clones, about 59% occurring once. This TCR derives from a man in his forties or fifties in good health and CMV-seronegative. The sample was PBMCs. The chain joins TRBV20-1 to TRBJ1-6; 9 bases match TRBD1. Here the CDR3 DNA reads TGCAGTGCTAAGGGGACAGGGCCCCTCCACTTT. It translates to CSAKGTGPLHF.